This entry describes one TCR beta chain. Germline V CDR1 and CDR2: SNHLY, FYNNEI. With 4 bases clipped from V and 1 base from J, the junction kept 7 bases outside the gene matches. The CDR3 is 17 amino acids. This sample was taken from a study of cytomegalovirus exposure and HLA in healthy donors. The PCR was carried out with 60 Vbeta primers and 13 Jbeta primers. Data came from immunoSEQ multiplex PCR; TCRdb stores just in-frame clones and leaves some out. The sample shows over 45,000 clones, 75% to 80% of them seen only once. The sample was PBMCs. The chain recombines TRBV2 with TRBJ1-4; 9 positions match TRBD1. The sequence came from a female donor in good health and CMV-seronegative. The CDR3 DNA reads TGTGCCAGCAGTGCCGGGACAGGGATCGTAACTAATGAAAAACTGTTTTTT. Translating gives CASSAGTGIVTNEKLFF.